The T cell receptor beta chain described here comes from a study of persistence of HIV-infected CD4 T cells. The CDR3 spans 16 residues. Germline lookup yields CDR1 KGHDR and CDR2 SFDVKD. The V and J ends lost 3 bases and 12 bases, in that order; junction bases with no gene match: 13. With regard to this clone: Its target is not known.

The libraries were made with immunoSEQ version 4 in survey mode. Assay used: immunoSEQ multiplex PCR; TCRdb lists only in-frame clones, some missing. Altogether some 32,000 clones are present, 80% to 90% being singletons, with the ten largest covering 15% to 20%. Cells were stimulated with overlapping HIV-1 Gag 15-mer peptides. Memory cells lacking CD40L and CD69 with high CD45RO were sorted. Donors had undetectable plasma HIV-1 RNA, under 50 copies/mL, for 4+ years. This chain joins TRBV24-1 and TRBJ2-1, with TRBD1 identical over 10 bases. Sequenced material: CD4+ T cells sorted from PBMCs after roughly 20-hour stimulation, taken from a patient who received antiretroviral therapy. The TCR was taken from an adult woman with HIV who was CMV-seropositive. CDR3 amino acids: CATSDPTGGLRWGQFF. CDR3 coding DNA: TGTGCCACCAGTGATCCGACAGGGGGCCTGCGCTGGGGGCAGTTCTTC.